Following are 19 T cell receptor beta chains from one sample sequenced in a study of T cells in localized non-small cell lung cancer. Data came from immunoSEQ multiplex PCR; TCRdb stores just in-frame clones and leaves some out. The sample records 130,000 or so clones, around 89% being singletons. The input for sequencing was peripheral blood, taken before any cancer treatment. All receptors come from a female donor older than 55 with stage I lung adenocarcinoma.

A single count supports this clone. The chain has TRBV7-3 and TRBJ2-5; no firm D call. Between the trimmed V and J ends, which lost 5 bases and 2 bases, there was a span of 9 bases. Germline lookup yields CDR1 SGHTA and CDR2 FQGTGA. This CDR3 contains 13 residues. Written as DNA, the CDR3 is TGTGCCAGCAGCCGTGGGTGGCAAGAGACCCAGTACTTC. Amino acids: CASSRGWQETQYF.

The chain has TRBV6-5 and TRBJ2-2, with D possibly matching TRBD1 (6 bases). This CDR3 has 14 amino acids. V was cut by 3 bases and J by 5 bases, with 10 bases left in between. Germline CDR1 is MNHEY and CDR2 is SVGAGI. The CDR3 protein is CASSYTTGTGELFF. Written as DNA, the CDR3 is TGTGCCAGCAGTTATACGACAGGAACCGGGGAGCTGTTTTTT.

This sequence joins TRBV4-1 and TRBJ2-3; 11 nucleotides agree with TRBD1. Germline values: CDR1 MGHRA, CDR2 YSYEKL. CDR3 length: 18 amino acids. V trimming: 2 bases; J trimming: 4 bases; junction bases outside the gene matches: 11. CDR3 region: CASSQNRDRGTRPDTQYF. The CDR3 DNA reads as TGCGCCAGCAGCCAAAACCGGGACAGGGGGACCAGGCCAGATACGCAGTATTTT.

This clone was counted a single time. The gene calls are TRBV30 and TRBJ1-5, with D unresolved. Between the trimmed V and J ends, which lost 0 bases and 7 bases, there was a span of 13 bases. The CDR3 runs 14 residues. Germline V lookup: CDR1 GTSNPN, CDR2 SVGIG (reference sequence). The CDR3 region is CAWSVVGVPQPQHF. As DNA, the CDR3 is TGTGCCTGGAGTGTAGTTGGGGTCCCGCAGCCCCAGCATTTT.

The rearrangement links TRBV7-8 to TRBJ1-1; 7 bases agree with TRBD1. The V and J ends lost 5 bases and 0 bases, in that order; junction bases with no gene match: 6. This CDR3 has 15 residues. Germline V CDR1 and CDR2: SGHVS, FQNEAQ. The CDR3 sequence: CASSLDRLMNTEAFF. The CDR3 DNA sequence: TGTGCCAGCAGCCTGGACAGGCTCATGAACACTGAAGCTTTCTTT.

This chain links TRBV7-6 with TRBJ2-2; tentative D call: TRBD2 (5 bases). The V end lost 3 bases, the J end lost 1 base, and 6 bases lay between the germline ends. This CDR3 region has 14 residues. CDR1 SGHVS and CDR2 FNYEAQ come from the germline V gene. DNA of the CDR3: TGTGCCAGCAGCTTTGCGGGGAACACCGGGGAGCTGTTTTTT. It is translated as CASSFAGNTGELFF.

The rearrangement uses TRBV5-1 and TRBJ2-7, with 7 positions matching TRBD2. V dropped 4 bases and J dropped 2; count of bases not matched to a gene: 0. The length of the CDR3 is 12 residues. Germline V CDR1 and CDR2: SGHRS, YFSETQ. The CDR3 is CASSAGAYEQYF. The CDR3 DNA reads TGCGCCAGCAGCGCGGGGGCCTACGAGCAGTACTTC.

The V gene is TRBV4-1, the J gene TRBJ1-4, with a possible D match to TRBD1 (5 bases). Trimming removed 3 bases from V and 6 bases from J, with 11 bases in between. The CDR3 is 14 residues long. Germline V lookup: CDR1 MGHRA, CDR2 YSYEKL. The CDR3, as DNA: TGCGCCAGCAGCCAGGGGCGTTCTCATGAAAAACTGTTTTTT. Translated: CASSQGRSHEKLFF.

CDR3 in amino acids: CASINDRSNTDTQYF. As DNA, the CDR3 is TGTGCCAGCATCAATGACAGGTCTAACACAGATACGCAGTATTTT. V and J are TRBV28 and TRBJ2-3, with D tentatively TRBD1 (6 bases). Per germline, CDR1 MDHEN and CDR2 SYDVKM. This CDR3 is built from 15 residues. V lost 7 bases, J lost 2 bases, and 16 bases lay in between.

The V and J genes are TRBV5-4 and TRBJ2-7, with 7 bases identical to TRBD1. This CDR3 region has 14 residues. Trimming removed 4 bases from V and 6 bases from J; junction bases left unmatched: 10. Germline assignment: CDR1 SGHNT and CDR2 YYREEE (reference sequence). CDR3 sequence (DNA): TGTGCCAGCAGCCCCCTTACAGGGGCGGGCGAGCAGTACTTC. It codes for CASSPLTGAGEQYF.

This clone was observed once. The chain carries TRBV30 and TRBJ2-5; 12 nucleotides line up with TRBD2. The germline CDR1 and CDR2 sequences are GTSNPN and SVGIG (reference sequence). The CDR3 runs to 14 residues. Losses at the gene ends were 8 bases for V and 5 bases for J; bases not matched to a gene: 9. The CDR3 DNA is TGTGCCGGGCGGACTAGCGGGATCTGGGAGACCCAGTACTTC. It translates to CAGRTSGIWETQYF.

The CDR3 region is CASGLTSGRSGEQFF. The CDR3 coding sequence is TGTGCCAGCGGACTTACTAGCGGGAGGTCCGGTGAGCAGTTCTTC. The chain carries TRBV11-2 and TRBJ2-1; TRBD2 matches 12 bases. The CDR3 length is 15 residues. J was trimmed by 9 bases and V by 8 bases; bases with no gene match: 11. Germline V CDR1 and CDR2: SGHAT, FQNNGV. Complete variable domain (other parts from reference TRBV11-2 and TRBJ2-1): EAGVAQSPRYKIIEKRQSVAFWCNPISGHATLYWYQQILGQGPKLLIQFQNNGVVDDSQLPKDRFSAERLKGVDSTLKIQPAKLEDSAVYLCASGLTSGRSGEQFFGPGTRLTVL.

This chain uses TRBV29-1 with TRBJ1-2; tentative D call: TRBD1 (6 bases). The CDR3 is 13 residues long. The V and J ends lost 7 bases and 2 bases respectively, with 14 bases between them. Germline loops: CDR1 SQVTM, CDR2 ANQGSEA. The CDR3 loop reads CSANDRSNYGYTF. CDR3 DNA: TGCAGCGCCAACGACAGGTCCAACTATGGCTACACCTTC.

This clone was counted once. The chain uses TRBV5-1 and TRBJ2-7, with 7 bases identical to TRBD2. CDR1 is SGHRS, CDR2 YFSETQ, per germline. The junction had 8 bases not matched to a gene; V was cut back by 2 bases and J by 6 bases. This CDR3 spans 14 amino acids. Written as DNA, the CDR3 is TGCGCCAGCAGCTTTGGGACTAACTTGAGCGAGCAGTACTTC. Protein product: CASSFGTNLSEQYF.

CDR3: CASSWRGYEQYF. CDR3 DNA: TGTGCCAGCAGCTGGCGGGGGTACGAGCAGTACTTC. The J gene is TRBJ2-7, the V gene TRBV7-8, with 7 bases fitting TRBD2. Germline trimming cut 4 bases from V and 4 bases from J; bases unmatched to any gene: 1. The CDR3 length is 12 residues. From germline, CDR1 is SGHVS and CDR2 FQNEAQ.

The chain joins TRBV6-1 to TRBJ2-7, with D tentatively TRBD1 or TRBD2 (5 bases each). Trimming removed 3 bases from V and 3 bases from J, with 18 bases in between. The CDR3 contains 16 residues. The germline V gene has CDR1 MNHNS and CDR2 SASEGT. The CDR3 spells CASSDLGVVMSYEQYF. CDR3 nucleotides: TGTGCCAGCAGTGACCTGGGGGTAGTCATGAGCTACGAGCAGTACTTC.

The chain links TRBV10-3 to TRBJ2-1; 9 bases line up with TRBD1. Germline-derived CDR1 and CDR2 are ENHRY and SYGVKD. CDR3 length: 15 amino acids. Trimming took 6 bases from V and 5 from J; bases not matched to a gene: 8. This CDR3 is CAIRSRQGVDNEQFF. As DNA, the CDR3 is TGTGCCATCAGATCCAGACAGGGGGTGGACAATGAGCAGTTCTTC.

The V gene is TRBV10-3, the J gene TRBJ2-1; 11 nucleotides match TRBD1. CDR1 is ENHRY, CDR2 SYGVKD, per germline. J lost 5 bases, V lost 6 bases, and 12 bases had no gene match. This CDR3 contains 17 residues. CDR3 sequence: CAISFPRDRGSNNEQFF. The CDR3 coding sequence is TGTGCCATCAGCTTCCCCCGGGACAGGGGGTCCAACAATGAGCAGTTCTTC.

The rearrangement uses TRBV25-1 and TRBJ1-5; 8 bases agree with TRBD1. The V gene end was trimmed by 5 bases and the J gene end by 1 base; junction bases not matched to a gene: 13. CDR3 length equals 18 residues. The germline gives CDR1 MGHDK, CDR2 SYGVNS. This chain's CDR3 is CASSTRDRSLGSNQPQHF. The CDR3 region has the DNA TGTGCCAGCAGTACTCGGGACAGGTCCCTCGGGAGCAATCAGCCCCAGCATTTT.